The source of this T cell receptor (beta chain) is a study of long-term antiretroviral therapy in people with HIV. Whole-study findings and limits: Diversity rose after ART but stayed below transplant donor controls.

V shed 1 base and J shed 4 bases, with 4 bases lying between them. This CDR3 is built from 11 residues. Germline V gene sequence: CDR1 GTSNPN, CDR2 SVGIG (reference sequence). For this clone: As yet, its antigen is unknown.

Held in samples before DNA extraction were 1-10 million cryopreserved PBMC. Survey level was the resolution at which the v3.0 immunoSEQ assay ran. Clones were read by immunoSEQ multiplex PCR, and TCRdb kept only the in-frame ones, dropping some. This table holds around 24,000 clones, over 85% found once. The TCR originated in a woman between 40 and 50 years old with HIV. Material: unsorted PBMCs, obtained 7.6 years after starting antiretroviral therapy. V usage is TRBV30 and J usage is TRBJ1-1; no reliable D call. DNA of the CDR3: TGTGCCTGGAGTGAGGTCACTGAAGCTTTCTTT. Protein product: CAWSEVTEAFF.